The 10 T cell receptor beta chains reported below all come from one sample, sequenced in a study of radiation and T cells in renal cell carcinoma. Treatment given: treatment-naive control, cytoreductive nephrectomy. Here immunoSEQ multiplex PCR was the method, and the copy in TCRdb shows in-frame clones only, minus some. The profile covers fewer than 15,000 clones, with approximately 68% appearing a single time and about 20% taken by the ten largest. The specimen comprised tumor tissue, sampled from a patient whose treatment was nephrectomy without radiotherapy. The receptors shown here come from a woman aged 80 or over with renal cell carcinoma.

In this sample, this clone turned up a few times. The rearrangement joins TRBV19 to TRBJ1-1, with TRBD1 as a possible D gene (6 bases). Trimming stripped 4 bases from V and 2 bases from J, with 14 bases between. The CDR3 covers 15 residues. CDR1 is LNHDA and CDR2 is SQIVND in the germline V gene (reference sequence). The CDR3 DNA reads TGTGCCAGTAGTAGGGGGACATTACTCAACACTGAAGCTTTCTTT. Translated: CASSRGTLLNTEAFF.

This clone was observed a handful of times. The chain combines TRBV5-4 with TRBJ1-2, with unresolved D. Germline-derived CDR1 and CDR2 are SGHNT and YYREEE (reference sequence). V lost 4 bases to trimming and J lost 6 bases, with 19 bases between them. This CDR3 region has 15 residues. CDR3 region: CASSTRNTGRDGYTF. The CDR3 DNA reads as TGTGCCAGCAGCACAAGAAACACCGGAAGGGATGGCTACACCTTC.

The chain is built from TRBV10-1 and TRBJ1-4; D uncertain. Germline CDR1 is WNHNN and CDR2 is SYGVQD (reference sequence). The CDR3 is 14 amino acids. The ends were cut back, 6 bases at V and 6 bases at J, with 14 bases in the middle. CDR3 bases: TGCGCCAGCAGCCCTTCGACGGCTTATGAAAAACTGTTTTTT. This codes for CASSPSTAYEKLFF.

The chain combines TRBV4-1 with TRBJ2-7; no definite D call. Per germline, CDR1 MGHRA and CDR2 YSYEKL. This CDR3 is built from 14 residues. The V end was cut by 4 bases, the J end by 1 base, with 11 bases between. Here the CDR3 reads CASSPIKGSYEQYF. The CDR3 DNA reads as TGCGCCAGCAGCCCTATCAAGGGATCCTACGAGCAGTACTTC.

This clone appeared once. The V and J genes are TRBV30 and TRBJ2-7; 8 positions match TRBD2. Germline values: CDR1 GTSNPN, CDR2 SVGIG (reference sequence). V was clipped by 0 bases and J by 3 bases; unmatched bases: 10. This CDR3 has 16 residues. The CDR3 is CAWSVRQSGGNYEQYF. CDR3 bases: TGTGCCTGGAGTGTACGTCAGAGCGGGGGTAACTACGAGCAGTACTTC.

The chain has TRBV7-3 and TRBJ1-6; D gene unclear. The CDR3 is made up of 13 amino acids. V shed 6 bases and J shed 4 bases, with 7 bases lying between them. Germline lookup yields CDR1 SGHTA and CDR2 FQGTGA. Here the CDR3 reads CASSQRYNSPLHF. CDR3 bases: TGTGCCAGCAGTCAACGGTATAATTCACCCCTCCACTTT.

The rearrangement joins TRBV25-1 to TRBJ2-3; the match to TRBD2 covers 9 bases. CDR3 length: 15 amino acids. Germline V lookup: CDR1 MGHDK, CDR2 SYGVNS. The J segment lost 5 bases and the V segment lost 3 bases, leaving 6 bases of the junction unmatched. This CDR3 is CASSEASGAIDTQYF. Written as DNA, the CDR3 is TGTGCCAGCAGTGAGGCTAGCGGGGCTATAGATACGCAGTATTTT.

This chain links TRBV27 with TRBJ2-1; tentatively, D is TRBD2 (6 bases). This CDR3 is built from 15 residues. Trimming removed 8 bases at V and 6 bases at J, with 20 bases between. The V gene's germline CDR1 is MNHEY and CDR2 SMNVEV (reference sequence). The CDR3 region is CASGGLVGRGNEQFF. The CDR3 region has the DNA TGTGCCAGCGGCGGACTCGTTGGGCGGGGCAATGAGCAGTTCTTC.

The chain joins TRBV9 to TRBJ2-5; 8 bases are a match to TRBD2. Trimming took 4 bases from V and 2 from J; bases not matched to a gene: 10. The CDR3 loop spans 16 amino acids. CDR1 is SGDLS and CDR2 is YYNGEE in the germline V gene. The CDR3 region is CASSPTGGGQQETQYF. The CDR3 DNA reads TGTGCCAGCAGCCCGACTGGCGGGGGGCAACAAGAGACCCAGTACTTC.

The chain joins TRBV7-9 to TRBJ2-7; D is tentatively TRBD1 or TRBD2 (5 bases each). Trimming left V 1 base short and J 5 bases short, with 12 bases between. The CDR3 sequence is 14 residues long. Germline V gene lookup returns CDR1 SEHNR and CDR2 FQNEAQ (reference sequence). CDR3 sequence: CASSLGGTPHEQYF. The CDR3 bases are TGTGCCAGCAGCTTAGGGGGGACCCCCCACGAGCAGTACTTC.